This TCR beta chain came from a study of memory CD4+ T cells and cytomegalovirus serostatus. The sort gate was single viable CD3+CD4+CD8-CD45RO+ cells for memory CD4+ T cells. Donors' CMV status reflects serum IgG against pp150, pp28, p38, p52. Germline CDR1 reads LGHNT; CDR2 reads FRNRAP. The CDR3 spans 12 residues. V lost 2 bases to trimming and J lost 8 bases, with 9 bases between them. Here immunoSEQ multiplex PCR was the method, and the copy in TCRdb shows in-frame clones only, minus some. The sample records 50,000 to 70,000 clones, about three quarters being singletons. This chain joins TRBV12-5 and TRBJ1-2; TRBD1 is a possible D gene (5 bases). The source of this sequence is an adult in good health and CMV-seropositive. Sequenced: memory CD4+ T cells from blood. CDR3 sequence (DNA): TGTGCTAGTGGTTTGTTGGGGGAGGGCTACACCTTC. Protein sequence: CASGLLGEGYTF.